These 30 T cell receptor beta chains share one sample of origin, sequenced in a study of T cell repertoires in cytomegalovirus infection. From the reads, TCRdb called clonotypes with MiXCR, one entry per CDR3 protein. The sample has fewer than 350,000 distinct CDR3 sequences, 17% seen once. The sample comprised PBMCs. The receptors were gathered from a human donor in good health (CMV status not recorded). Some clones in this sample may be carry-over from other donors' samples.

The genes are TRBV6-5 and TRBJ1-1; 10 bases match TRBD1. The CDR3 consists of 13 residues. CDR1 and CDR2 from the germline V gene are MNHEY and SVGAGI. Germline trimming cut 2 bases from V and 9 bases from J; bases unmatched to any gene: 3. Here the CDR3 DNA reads TGTGCCAGCAGTTACGGGACAGGGGAAAAAGCTTTCTTT. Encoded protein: CASSYGTGEKAFF.

In nucleotides, the CDR3 is TGTGCCAGCAGTCTTACGGGACTCACCACAGATACGCAGTATTTT. Its protein product is CASSLTGLTTDTQYF. The chain recombines TRBV5-8 with TRBJ2-3; the D gene is possibly TRBD2 (6 bases). V shed 5 bases and J shed 2 bases, with 15 bases lying between them. The CDR3 has 15 residues. The V gene's germline CDR1 is SGHTS and CDR2 YDEGEE.

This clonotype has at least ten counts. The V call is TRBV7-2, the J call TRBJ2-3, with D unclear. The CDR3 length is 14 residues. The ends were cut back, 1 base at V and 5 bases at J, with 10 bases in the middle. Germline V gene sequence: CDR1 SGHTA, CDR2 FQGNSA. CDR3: CASSLGVQGDTQYF. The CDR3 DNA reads TGTGCCAGCAGCTTAGGGGTCCAAGGAGATACGCAGTATTTT.

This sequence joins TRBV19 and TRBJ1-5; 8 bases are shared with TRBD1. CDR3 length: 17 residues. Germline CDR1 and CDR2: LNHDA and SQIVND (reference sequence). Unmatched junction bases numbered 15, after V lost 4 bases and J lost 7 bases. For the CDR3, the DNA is TGTGCCAGTAGTAGATTTTGGGACAGGCTAATCTTACAGCCCCAGCATTTT. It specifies CASSRFWDRLILQPQHF. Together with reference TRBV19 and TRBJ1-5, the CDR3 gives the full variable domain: DGGITQSPKYLFRKEGQNVTLSCEQNLNHDAMYWYRQDPGQGLRLIYYSQIVNDFQKGDIAEGYSVSREKKESFPLTVTSAQKNPTAFYLCASSRFWDRLILQPQHFGDGTRLSIL.

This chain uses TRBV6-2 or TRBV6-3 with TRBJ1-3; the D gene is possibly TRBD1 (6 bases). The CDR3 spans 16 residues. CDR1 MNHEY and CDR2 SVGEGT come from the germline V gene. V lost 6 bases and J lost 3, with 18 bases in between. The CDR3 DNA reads TGTGCCAGCAGACATCGGGGCGGGACACTTGGAAACACCATATATTTT. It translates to CASRHRGGTLGNTIYF.

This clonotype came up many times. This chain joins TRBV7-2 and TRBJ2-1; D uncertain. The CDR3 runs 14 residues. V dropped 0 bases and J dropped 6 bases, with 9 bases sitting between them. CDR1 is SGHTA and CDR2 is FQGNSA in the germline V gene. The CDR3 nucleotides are TGTGCCAGCAGCTTAGCCGCCCACGCCAATGAGCAGTTCTTC. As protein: CASSLAAHANEQFF. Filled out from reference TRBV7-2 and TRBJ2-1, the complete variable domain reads GAGVSQSPSNKVTEKGKDVELRCDPISGHTALYWYRQSLGQGLEFLIYFQGNSAPDKSGLPSDRFSAERTGGSVSTLTIQRTQQEDSAVYLCASSLAAHANEQFFGPGTRLTVL.

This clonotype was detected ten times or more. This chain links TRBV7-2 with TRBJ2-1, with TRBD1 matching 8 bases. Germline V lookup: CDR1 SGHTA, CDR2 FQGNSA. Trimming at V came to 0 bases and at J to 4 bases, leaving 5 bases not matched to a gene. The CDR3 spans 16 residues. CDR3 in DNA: TGTGCCAGCAGCTTAGCGCAGGGGGCCGTTTACAATGAGCAGTTCTTC. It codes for CASSLAQGAVYNEQFF.

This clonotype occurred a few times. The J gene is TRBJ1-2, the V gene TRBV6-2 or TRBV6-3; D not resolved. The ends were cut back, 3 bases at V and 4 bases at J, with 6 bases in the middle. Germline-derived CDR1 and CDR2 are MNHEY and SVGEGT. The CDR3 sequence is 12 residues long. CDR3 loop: CASSYGSYGYTF. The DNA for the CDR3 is TGTGCCAGCAGTTATGGAAGCTATGGCTACACCTTC.

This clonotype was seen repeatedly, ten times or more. The CDR3 here is CASSPTTGLEEAFF. The DNA of the CDR3 is TGTGCCAGCAGCCCTACGACAGGGCTAGAGGAAGCTTTCTTT. The chain combines TRBV12-3 or TRBV12-4 with TRBJ1-1, with 7 bases lining up with TRBD1. Germline trimming cut 6 bases from V and 8 bases from J; bases unmatched to any gene: 12. There are 14 residues in the CDR3.

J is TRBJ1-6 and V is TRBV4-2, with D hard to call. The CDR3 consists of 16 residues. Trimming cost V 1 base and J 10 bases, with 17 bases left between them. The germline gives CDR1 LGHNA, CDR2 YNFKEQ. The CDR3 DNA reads TGTGCCAGCAGCCAAGCCCCTGCTTCAGGAATCTCACCCCTCCACTTT. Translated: CASSQAPASGISPLHF.

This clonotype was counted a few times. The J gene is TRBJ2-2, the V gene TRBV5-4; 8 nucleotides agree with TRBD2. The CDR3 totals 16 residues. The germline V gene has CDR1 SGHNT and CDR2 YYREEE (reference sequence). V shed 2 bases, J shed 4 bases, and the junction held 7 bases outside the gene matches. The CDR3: CASSLGGGPSTGELFF. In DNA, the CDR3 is TGTGCCAGCAGCTTAGGCGGGGGGCCAAGCACCGGGGAGCTGTTTTTT.

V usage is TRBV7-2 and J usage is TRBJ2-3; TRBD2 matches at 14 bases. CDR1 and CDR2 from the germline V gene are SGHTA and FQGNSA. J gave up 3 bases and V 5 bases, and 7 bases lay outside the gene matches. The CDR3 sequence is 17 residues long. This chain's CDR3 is CASSRPTSGGATDTQYF. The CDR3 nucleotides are TGTGCCAGCAGCCGACCGACTAGCGGGGGGGCGACAGATACGCAGTATTTT.

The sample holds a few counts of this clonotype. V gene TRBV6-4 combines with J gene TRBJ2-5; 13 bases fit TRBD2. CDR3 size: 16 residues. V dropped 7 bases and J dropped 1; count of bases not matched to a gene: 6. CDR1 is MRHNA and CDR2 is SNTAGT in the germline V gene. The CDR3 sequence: CASKNRLAGGQETQYF. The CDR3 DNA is TGTGCCAGCAAAAACCGACTAGCGGGGGGCCAAGAGACCCAGTACTTC.

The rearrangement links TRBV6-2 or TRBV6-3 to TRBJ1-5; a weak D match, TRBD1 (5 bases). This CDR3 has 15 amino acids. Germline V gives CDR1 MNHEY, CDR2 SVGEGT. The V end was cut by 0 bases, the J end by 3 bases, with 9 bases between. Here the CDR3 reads CASSYSRQNNQPQHF. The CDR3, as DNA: TGTGCCAGCAGTTACTCGAGACAGAACAATCAGCCCCAGCATTTT.

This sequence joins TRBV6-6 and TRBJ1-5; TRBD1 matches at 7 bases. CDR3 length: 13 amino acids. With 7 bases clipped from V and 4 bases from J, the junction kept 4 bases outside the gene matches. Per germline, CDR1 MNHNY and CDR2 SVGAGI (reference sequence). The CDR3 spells CASTGQENQPQHF. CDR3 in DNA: TGTGCCAGCACTGGACAGGAAAATCAGCCCCAGCATTTT.

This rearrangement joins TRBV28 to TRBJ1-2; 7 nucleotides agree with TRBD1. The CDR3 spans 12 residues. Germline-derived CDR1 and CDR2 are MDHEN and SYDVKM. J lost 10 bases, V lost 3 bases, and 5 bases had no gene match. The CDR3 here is CASSFGDSVYTF. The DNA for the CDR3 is TGTGCCAGCAGTTTCGGGGACAGTGTCTACACCTTC.

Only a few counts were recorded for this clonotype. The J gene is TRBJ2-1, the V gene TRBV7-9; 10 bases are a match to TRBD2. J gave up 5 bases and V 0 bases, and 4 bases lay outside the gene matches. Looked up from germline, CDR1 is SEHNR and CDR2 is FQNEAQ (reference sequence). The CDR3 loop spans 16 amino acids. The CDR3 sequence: CASSLAGLADHNEQFF. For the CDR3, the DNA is TGTGCCAGCAGCTTAGCCGGACTAGCGGATCACAATGAGCAGTTCTTC.

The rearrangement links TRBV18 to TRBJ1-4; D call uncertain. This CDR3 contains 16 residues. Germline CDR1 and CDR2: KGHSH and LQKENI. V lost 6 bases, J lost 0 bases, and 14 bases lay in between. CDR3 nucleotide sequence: TGTGCCAGCTCTAAGGGAATAGTTGCAACTAATGAAAAACTGTTTTTT. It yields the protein CASSKGIVATNEKLFF.

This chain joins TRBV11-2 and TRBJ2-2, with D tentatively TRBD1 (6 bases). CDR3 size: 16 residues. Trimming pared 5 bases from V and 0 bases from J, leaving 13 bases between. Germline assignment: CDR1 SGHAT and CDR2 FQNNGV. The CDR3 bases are TGTGCCAGCAGCCGCTTACAGGGCCCGAACACCGGGGAGCTGTTTTTT. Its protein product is CASSRLQGPNTGELFF.

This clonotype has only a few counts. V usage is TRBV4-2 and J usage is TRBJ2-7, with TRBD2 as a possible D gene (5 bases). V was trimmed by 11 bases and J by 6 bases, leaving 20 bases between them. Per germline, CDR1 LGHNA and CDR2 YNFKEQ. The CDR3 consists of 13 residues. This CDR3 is CASEASEVGEQYF. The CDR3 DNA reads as TGTGCCTCGGAGGCGTCGGAAGTGGGCGAGCAGTACTTC.

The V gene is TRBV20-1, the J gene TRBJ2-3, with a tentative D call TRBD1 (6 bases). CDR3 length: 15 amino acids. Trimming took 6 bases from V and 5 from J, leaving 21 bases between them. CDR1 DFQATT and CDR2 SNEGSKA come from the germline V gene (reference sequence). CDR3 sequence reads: CSAPGVGRWRDTQYF. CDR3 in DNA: TGCAGTGCCCCAGGGGTTGGTAGATGGAGAGATACGCAGTATTTT.

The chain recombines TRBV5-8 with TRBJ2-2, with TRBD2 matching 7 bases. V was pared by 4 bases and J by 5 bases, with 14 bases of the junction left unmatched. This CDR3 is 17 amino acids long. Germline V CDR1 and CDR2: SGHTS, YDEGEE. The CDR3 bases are TGTGCCAGCAGCCGCGGGAGTAGGGGCCCCTCTACCGGGGAGCTGTTTTTT. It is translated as CASSRGSRGPSTGELFF. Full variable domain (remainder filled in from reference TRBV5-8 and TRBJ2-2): EAGVTQSPTHLIKTRGQQATLRCSPISGHTSVYWYQQALGLGLQFLLWYDEGEERNRGNFPPRFSGRQFPNYSSELNVNALELEDSALYLCASSRGSRGPSTGELFFGEGSRLTVL.

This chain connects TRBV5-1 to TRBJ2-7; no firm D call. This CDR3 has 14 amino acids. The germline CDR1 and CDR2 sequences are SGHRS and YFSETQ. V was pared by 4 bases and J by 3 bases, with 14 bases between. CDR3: CASSPSTDFYEQYF. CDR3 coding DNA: TGCGCCAGCAGCCCCTCAACGGATTTCTACGAGCAGTACTTC.

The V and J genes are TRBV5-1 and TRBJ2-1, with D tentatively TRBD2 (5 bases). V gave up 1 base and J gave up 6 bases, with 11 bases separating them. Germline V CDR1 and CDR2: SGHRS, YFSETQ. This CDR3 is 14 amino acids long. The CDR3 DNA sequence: TGCGCCAGCAGCTTGACAAGCGGATCCAATGAGCAGTTCTTC. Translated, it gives CASSLTSGSNEQFF.

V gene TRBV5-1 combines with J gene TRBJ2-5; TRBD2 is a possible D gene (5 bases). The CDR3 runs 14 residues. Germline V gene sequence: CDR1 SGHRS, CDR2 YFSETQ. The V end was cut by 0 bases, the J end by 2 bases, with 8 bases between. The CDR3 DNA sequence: TGCGCCAGCAGCTTGGTATCGGGACAAGAGACCCAGTACTTC. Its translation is CASSLVSGQETQYF.

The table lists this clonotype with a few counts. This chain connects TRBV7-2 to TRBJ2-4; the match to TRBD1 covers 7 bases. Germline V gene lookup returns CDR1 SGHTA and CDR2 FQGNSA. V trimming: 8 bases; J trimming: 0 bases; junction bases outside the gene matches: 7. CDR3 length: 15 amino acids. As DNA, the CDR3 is TGTGCCAGCGGACAGGCCACCCTAGCCAAAAACATTCAGTACTTC. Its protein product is CASGQATLAKNIQYF.

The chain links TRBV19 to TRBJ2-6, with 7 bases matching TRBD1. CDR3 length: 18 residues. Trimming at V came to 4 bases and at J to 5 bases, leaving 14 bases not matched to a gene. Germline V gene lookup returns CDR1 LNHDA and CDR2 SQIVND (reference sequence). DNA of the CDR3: TGTGCCAGTAGTAACCCCGGGACAGCTCCCAAGAGGGCCAACGTCCTGACTTTC. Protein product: CASSNPGTAPKRANVLTF. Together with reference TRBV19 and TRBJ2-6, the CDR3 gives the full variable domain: DGGITQSPKYLFRKEGQNVTLSCEQNLNHDAMYWYRQDPGQGLRLIYYSQIVNDFQKGDIAEGYSVSREKKESFPLTVTSAQKNPTAFYLCASSNPGTAPKRANVLTFGAGSRLTVL.

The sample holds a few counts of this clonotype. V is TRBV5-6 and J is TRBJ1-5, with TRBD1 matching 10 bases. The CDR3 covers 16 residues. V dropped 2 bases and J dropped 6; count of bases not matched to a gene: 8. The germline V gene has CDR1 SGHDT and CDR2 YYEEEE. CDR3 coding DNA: TGTGCCAGCAGCTTCCGACGACAGGGGGCTAGTCAGCCCCAGCATTTT. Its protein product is CASSFRRQGASQPQHF.

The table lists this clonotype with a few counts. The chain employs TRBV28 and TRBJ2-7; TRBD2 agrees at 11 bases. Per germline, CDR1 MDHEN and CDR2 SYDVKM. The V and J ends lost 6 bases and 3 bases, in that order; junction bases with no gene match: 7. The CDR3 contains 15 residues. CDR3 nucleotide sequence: TGTGCCAGCAGCTCTAGCGGGGGGCAGTTCTACGAGCAGTACTTC. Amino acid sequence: CASSSSGGQFYEQYF. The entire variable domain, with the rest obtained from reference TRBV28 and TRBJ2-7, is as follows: DVKVTQSSRYLVKRTGEKVFLECVQDMDHENMFWYRQDPGLGLRLIYFSYDVKMKEKGDIPEGYSVSREKKERFSLILESASTNQTSMYLCASSSSGGQFYEQYFGPGTRLTVT.

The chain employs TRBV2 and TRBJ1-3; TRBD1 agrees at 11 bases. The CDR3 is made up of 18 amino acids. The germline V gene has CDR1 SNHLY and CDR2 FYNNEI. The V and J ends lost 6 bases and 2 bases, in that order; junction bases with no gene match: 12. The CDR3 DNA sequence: TGTGCCAGCAGCGGACAGGGGGCATGGATAGTGGCTGGAAACACCATATATTTT. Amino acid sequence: CASSGQGAWIVAGNTIYF.